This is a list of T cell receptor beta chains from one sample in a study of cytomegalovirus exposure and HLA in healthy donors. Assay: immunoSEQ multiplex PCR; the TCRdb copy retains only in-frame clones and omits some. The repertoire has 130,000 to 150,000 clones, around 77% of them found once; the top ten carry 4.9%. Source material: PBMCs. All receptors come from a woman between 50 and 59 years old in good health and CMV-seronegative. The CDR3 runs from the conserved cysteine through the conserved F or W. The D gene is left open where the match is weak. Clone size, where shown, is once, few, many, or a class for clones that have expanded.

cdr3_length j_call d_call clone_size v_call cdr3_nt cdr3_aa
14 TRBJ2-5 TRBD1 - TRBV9 TGTGCCAGCAGCGTAGACAGGGGGTTGGAGACCCAGTACTTC CASSVDRGLETQYF
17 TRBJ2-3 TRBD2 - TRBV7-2 TGTGCCAGCAGCTTAGTGGGCCTAGCGGGGGGACCGGATACGCAGTATTTT CASSLVGLAGGPDTQYF
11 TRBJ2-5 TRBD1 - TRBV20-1 TGCAGCCGGACAGGGGGTGGGACCCAGTACTTC CSRTGGGTQYF
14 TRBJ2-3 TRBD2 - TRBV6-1 TGTGCCAGCAGGACTAGCGGGGGTACAGATACGCAGTATTTT CASRTSGGTDTQYF
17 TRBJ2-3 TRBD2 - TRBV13 TGTGCCAGCAGCTTAGGCGTTTCTAGCGGGGGGGCAGATACGCAGTATTTT CASSLGVSSGGADTQYF
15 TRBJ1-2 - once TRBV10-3 TGTGCCATCTTCGCGGGCGACACACACAACTATGGCTACACCTTC CAIFAGDTHNYGYTF
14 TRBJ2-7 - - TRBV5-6 TGTGCCAGCAGCTTCCTGGGGGGGCACAACGAGCAGTACTTC CASSFLGGHNEQYF
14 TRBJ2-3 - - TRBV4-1 TGCGCCAGCAGCCACATAGAACGAGGAGATACGCAGTATTTT CASSHIERGDTQYF
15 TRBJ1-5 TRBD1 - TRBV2 TGTGCCAGCAGACCCAGGACAGGGAACGATCAGCCCCAGCATTTT CASRPRTGNDQPQHF
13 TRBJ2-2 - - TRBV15 TGTGCCTCTCGGCAGGGGAACACCGGGGAGCTGTTTTTT CASRQGNTGELFF
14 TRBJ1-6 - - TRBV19 TGTGCCAGTAGCACCTTAGGGGATTCTTCACCCCTCCACTTT CASSTLGDSSPLHF
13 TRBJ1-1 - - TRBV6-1 TGTGCCAGCAGTGCTCAGGGGCTCACTGAAGCTTTCTTT CASSAQGLTEAFF
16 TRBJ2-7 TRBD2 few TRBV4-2 TGTGCCAGCAGCCAAGTGACAAGCGGGGGGGCCCACGAGCAGTACTTC CASSQVTSGGAHEQYF
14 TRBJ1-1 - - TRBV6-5 TGTGCCAGCAGTTACAGGGGGGGGAACACTGAAGCTTTCTTT CASSYRGGNTEAFF
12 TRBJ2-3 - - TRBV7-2 TGTGCCAGCAGCTCCATGAGGGATACGCAGTATTTT CASSSMRDTQYF
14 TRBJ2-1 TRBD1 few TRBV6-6 TGTGCCAGCAGCCGACAGGGTACCAACAATGAGCAGTTCTTC CASSRQGTNNEQFF
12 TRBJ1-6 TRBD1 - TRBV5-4 TGTGCCAGCAGTCGGGACAGGGCCACCCTCCACTTT CASSRDRATLHF
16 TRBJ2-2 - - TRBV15 TGTGCCACCAGCACACAACTACAAGTAAACACCGGGGAGCTGTTTTTT CATSTQLQVNTGELFF
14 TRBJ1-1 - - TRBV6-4 TGTGCCAGCAGTGAGACTACAAAGAACACTGAAGCTTTCTTT CASSETTKNTEAFF
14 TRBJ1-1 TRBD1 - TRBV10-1 TGCGCCAGCTCCTGGACAGGCGAGGGAACTGAAGCTTTCTTT CASSWTGEGTEAFF
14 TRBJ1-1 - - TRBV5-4 TGTGCCAGCAGCTCGGGGTCTACGCGCACTGAAGCTTTCTTT CASSSGSTRTEAFF
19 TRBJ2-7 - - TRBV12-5 TGTGCTAGTGGTTTGGTACTTTTTGGTAAAATGAAATACTCCTACGAGCAGTACTTC CASGLVLFGKMKYSYEQYF
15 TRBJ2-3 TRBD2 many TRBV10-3 TGTGCCATCAGACCGAGCGGGGGCTCAGCAGATACGCAGTATTTT CAIRPSGGSADTQYF
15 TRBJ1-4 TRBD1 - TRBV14 TGTGCCAGCAGCCCCGGGGACAGCAGTTATGAAAAACTGTTTTTT CASSPGDSSYEKLFF
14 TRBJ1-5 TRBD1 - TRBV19 TGTGCCAGTACTTGGACAGGGGGCCATCAGCCCCAGCATTTT CASTWTGGHQPQHF
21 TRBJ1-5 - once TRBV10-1 TGCGCCAGCAGCACCGGGACACCGGAGATACCCGCACTGTGTAGCAATCAGCCCCAGCATTTT CASSTGTPEIPALCSNQPQHF
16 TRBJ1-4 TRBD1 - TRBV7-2 TGTGCCAGCAGCCCCGGACAGGGGGCGGGTAATGAAAAACTGTTTTTT CASSPGQGAGNEKLFF
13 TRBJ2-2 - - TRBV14 TGTGCCAGCAGCTACACCATTACCGGGGAGCTGTTTTTT CASSYTITGELFF
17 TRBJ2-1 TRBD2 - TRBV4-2 TGTGCCAGCAGCCTTGGGACTAGCGGGGGGGCTTACAATGAGCAGTTCTTC CASSLGTSGGAYNEQFF
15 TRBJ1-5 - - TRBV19 TGTGCCAGTAGTATAGCAGTCGGGTCCCATCAGCCCCAGCATTTT CASSIAVGSHQPQHF
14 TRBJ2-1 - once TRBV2 TGTGCCAGCATTCAGGGCCGCGTATACAATGAGCAGTTCTTC CASIQGRVYNEQFF
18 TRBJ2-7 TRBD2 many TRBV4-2 TGTGCCAGCAGCCGATCTAGCGGGGGGGCCGTCCGGGAAAACGAGCAGTACTTC CASSRSSGGAVRENEQYF
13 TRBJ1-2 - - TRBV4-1 TGCGCCAGCAGCCAAGAAGTCCGGTTGGGCTACACCTTC CASSQEVRLGYTF
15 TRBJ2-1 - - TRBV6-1 TGTGCCAGCAGTGTTGACAGGAAATCCTACAATGAGCAGTTCTTC CASSVDRKSYNEQFF
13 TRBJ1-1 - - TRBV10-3 TGTGCCATCAGTGACGACGGGGACACTGAAGCTTTCTTT CAISDDGDTEAFF
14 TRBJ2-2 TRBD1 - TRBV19 TGTGCCAGTAGAGAAGGCAGGGGGACCGGGGAGCTGTTTTTT CASREGRGTGELFF
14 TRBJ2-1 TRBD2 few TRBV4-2 TGTGCCAGCAGCCGTCTAATAGCGGGGAATGAGCAGTTCTTC CASSRLIAGNEQFF
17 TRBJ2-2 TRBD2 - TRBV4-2 TGTGCCAGCAGCCCGAGGACTAGCCGGTCGATTACCGGGGAGCTGTTTTTT CASSPRTSRSITGELFF
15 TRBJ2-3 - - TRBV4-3 TGCGCCAGCAGCCGGGCTGGGGCTAGCGCAGATACGCAGTATTTT CASSRAGASADTQYF
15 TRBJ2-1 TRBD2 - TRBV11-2 TGTGCCAGCAGCCAAGCGGGGGGCAGTTACAATGAGCAGTTCTTC CASSQAGGSYNEQFF
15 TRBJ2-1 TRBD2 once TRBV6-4 TGTGCCAGCAGTGACTCGCTAGCGGCCTACAATGAGCAGTTCTTC CASSDSLAAYNEQFF
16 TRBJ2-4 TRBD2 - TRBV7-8 TGTGCCAGCAGCTTAGATGGACTAGCGGGGGTTGACATTCAGTACTTC CASSLDGLAGVDIQYF
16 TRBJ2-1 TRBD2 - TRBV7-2 TGTGCCAGCACCAGCGGGGGGCGAGTTTCCTACAATGAGCAGTTCTTC CASTSGGRVSYNEQFF
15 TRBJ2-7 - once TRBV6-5 TGTGCCAGCAGCTCCGTTGCTCTCCGGGCCTACGAGCAGTACTTC CASSSVALRAYEQYF
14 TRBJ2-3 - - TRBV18 TGTGCCAGCTCACCGACGACAGGTGGAGATACGCAGTATTTT CASSPTTGGDTQYF
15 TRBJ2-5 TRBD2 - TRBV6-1 TGTGCCAGCAACCCCCCCGGGGGGAGGCAAGAGACCCAGTACTTC CASNPPGGRQETQYF
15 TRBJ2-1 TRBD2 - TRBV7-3 TGTGCCAGCAGCTCTAGCGGGGGGACCTACAATGAGCAGTTCTTC CASSSSGGTYNEQFF
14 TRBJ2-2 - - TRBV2 TGTGCCAGCAGGTTTACAGGGTCGATCGGGGAGCTGTTTTTT CASRFTGSIGELFF